These 15 T cell receptor beta chains were sequenced from one sample in a study of persistence of HIV-infected CD4 T cells. Stimulation used about 9.5 ug/mL lysate from CMV-infected fibroblasts. Memory cells lacking CD40L and CD69 with high CD45RO were sorted. Sequencing used immunoSEQ version 4 in survey mode. Repertoires were generated with immunoSEQ multiplex PCR, while TCRdb's copy carries only in-frame clones and drops some. Of more than 30,000 clones in the sample, 80% were seen once. Their cognate antigens are unknown. The material sequenced was CD4+ T cells sorted from PBMCs after approximately 20-hour stimulation, taken from a patient who received antiretroviral therapy. Receptors originate from an adult man with HIV who was CMV-seropositive.

The chain joins TRBV27 to TRBJ1-2, with 8 bases matching TRBD1. Unmatched junction bases numbered 4, after V lost 4 bases and J lost 3 bases. The CDR3 sequence is 14 residues long. Germline CDR1 is MNHEY and CDR2 is SMNVEV (reference sequence). The CDR3 DNA reads TGTGCCAGCAGTTCCCTGGGACAGGACTATGGCTACACCTTC. Amino acids: CASSSLGQDYGYTF.

The J gene is TRBJ1-1, the V gene TRBV10-3; 8 bases line up with TRBD1. Unmatched junction bases numbered 6, after V lost 3 bases and J lost 3 bases. In germline, CDR1 is ENHRY, CDR2 SYGVKD. CDR3 length equals 15 residues. CDR3 sequence reads: CAISDPGDRYTEAFF. The DNA for the CDR3 is TGTGCCATCAGTGATCCCGGGGACAGGTACACTGAAGCTTTCTTT.

This clone was counted only a few times. The chain has TRBV3-1 (or the pseudogene TRBV3-2) and TRBJ1-5, with D perhaps matching TRBD1 (5 bases). The CDR3 covers 15 residues. Trimming shortened V by 0 bases and J by 2 bases, and 8 bases separated the two germline ends. CDR1 and CDR2 (germline): LGHDT, YNNKEL (reference sequence). CDR3 in amino acids: CASSQEGRGNQPQHF. The DNA for the CDR3 is TGTGCCAGCAGCCAAGAAGGCAGGGGCAATCAGCCCCAGCATTTT.

This chain uses TRBV5-1 with TRBJ2-3, with 7 bases aligning to TRBD2. The CDR3 has 14 amino acids. Trimming cost V 2 bases and J 1 base; bases outside gene matches: 1. Germline CDR1 reads SGHRS; CDR2 reads YFSETQ. The CDR3 loop reads CASSFLAGTDTQYF. The CDR3 DNA reads as TGCGCCAGCAGCTTTCTAGCGGGCACAGATACGCAGTATTTT.

This clone has just one count. The chain employs TRBV5-6 and TRBJ1-1, with 7 bases that match TRBD1. Germline lookup yields CDR1 SGHDT and CDR2 YYEEEE. J gave up 5 bases and V 4 bases, and 14 bases lay outside the gene matches. The CDR3 consists of 16 residues. CDR3 coding DNA: TGTGCCAGCAGCCCCTTACAGGGGAGAGATAAGACTGAAGCTTTCTTT. As protein: CASSPLQGRDKTEAFF.

The V call is TRBV6-5, the J call TRBJ1-1; possibly TRBD1 for D (6 bases). In germline, CDR1 is MNHEY, CDR2 SVGAGI. With 2 bases removed from V and 4 bases from J, the gap between germline ends came to 11 bases. The CDR3 is 14 amino acids. The CDR3 is CASSYGGRGTEAFF. The CDR3 nucleotides are TGTGCCAGCAGTTACGGGGGGCGAGGCACTGAAGCTTTCTTT.

This clone was detected only a few times. The chain carries TRBV5-1 and TRBJ2-3; 8 nucleotides agree with TRBD1. The CDR3 length is 17 residues. Looked up from germline, CDR1 is SGHRS and CDR2 is YFSETQ. J lost 2 bases, V lost 7 bases, and 15 bases had no gene match. CDR3 in DNA: TGCGCCAGCCGGGAACGACAGGGGCCCTCCCCCACAGATACGCAGTATTTT. This gives the protein CASRERQGPSPTDTQYF.

This clone was counted once. This CDR3 is also generated by other DNA sequences in the sample. V is TRBV28 and J is TRBJ2-7; the match to TRBD1 covers 11 bases. CDR3 length: 16 amino acids. Unmatched junction bases numbered 10, after V lost 4 bases and J lost 5 bases. Per the germline V gene, CDR1 is MDHEN and CDR2 is SYDVKM. DNA for the CDR3: TGTGCCAGCAGTTCACCGGGGACAGGGGGAATCAACGAGCAGTACTTC. Translation: CASSSPGTGGINEQYF.

The V call is TRBV2, the J call TRBJ1-6; TRBD1 might be the D (6 bases). Germline CDR1 SNHLY, CDR2 FYNNEI. The CDR3 has 16 amino acids. The V and J ends lost 3 bases and 0 bases respectively, with 9 bases between them. The CDR3 nucleotides are TGTGCCAGCAGTGAGTGGGGGCGCTCCTATAATTCACCCCTCCACTTT. Encoded protein: CASSEWGRSYNSPLHF.

The chain employs TRBV10-3 and TRBJ1-1, with unresolved D. Germline V CDR1 and CDR2: ENHRY, SYGVKD. CDR3 length: 12 residues. V was trimmed by 7 bases and J by 0 bases, leaving 6 bases between them. The CDR3 protein is CAIKDVNTEAFF. CDR3 in DNA: TGTGCCATCAAGGATGTGAACACTGAAGCTTTCTTT.

The chain carries TRBV18 and TRBJ1-1, with D perhaps TRBD1 (5 bases). The CDR3 runs 15 residues. Trimming pared 3 bases from V and 1 base from J, leaving 12 bases between. CDR1 and CDR2 (germline): KGHSH, LQKENI. The CDR3 here is CASSPSGRENTEAFF. The CDR3 region has the DNA TGTGCCAGCTCACCGTCGGGGCGAGAGAACACTGAAGCTTTCTTT.

The chain combines TRBV10-2 with TRBJ1-5, with 12 nucleotides matching TRBD1. CDR1 is WSHSY and CDR2 is SAAADI in the germline V gene. J lost 6 bases, V lost 4 bases, and 4 bases had no gene match. This CDR3 has 15 residues. The CDR3 nucleotides are TGCGCCAGCAGTGGGGGGACAGGGGGCTTTCAGCCCCAGCATTTT. Amino acid sequence: CASSGGTGGFQPQHF.

This chain's CDR3 is CASSLAWDQPQHF. The DNA of the CDR3 is TGTGCCAGCAGCTTAGCGTGGGATCAGCCCCAGCATTTT. The V and J genes are TRBV7-2 and TRBJ1-5; D is uncertain. CDR1 is SGHTA, CDR2 FQGNSA, per germline. This CDR3 comprises 13 residues. The V gene lost 0 bases and the J gene lost 5 bases, with 5 bases spanning the gap. Full variable domain (outside the CDR3, taken from reference TRBV7-2 and TRBJ1-5): GAGVSQSPSNKVTEKGKDVELRCDPISGHTALYWYRQSLGQGLEFLIYFQGNSAPDKSGLPSDRFSAERTGGSVSTLTIQRTQQEDSAVYLCASSLAWDQPQHFGDGTRLSIL.

The chain is built from TRBV18 and TRBJ1-3, with a tentative D call TRBD1 (6 bases). CDR1 is KGHSH, CDR2 LQKENI, per germline. The CDR3 consists of 17 residues. The ends were cut back, 4 bases at V and 0 bases at J, with 16 bases in the middle. CDR3 loop: CASSLSLQQGSGNTIYF. In DNA, the CDR3 is TGTGCCAGCTCACTCTCACTTCAACAGGGCTCTGGAAACACCATATATTTT.

The chain has TRBV5-1 and TRBJ2-7; TRBD1 matches at 9 bases. In germline, CDR1 is SGHRS, CDR2 YFSETQ. Unmatched junction bases numbered 12, after V lost 0 bases and J lost 5 bases. CDR3 length equals 17 residues. In nucleotides, the CDR3 is TGCGCCAGCAGCTTGGCTAGAGCCAACAGGGGGCTCCACGAGCAGTACTTC. Protein: CASSLARANRGLHEQYF. Looking up the rest from reference TRBV5-1 and TRBJ2-7 gives the full variable domain: KAGVTQTPRYLIKTRGQQVTLSCSPISGHRSVSWYQQTPGQGLQFLFEYFSETQRNKGNFPGRFSGRQFSNSRSEMNVSTLELGDSALYLCASSLARANRGLHEQYFGPGTRLTVT.